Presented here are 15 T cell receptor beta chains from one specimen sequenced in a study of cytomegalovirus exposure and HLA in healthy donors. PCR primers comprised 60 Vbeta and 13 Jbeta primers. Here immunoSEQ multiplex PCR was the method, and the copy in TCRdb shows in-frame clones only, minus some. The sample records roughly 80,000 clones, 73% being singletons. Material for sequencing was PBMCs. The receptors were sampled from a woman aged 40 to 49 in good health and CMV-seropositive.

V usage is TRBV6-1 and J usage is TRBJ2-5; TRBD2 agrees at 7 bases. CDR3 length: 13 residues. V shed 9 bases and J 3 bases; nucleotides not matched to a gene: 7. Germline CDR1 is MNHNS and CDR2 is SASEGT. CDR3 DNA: TGTGCCAGTTCGCGGGAGTTGAAAGAGACCCAGTACTTC. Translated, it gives CASSRELKETQYF.

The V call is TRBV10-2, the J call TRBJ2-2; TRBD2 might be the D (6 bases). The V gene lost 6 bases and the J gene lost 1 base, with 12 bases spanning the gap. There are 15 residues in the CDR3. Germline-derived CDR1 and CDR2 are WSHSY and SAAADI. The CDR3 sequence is CASRGAGLNTGELFF. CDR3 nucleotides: TGCGCCAGCAGAGGCGCGGGGCTGAACACCGGGGAGCTGTTTTTT.

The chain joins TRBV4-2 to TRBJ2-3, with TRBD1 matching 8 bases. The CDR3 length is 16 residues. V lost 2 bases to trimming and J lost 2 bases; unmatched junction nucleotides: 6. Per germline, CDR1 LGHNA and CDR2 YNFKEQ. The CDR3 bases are TGTGCCAGCAGCCAACAAACAGGGGGGTCCACAGATACGCAGTATTTT. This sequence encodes CASSQQTGGSTDTQYF.

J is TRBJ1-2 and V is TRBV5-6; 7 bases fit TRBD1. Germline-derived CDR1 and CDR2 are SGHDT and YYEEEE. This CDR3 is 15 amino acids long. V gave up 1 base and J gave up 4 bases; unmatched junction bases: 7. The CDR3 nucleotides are TGTGCCAGCAGCTTGCAGGGGGGCCGGGGCTATGGCTACACCTTC. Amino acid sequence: CASSLQGGRGYGYTF. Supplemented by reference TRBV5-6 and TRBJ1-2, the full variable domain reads DAGVTQSPTHLIKTRGQQVTLRCSPKSGHDTVSWYQQALGQGPQFIFQYYEEEERQRGNFPDRFSGHQFPNYSSELNVNALLLGDSALYLCASSLQGGRGYGYTFGSGTRLTVV.

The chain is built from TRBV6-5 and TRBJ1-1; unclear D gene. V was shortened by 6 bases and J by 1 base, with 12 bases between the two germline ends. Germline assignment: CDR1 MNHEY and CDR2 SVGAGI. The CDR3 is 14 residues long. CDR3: CASSSVLPNTEAFF. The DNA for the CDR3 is TGTGCCAGCAGCTCAGTCCTGCCGAACACTGAAGCTTTCTTT.

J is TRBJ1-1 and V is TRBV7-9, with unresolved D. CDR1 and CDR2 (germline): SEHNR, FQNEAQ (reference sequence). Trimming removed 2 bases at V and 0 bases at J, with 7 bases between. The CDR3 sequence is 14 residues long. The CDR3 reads CASSLQNMNTEAFF. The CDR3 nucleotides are TGTGCCAGCAGCTTACAGAATATGAACACTGAAGCTTTCTTT. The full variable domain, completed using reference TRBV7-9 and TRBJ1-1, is DTGVSQNPRHKITKRGQNVTFRCDPISEHNRLYWYRQTLGQGPEFLTYFQNEAQLEKSRLLSDRFSAERPKGSFSTLEIQRTEQGDSAMYLCASSLQNMNTEAFFGQGTRLTVV.

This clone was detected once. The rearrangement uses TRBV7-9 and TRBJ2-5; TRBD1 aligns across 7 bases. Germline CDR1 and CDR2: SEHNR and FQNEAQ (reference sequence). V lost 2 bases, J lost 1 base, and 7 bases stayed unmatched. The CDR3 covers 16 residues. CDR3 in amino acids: CASSLTGTAGQETQYF. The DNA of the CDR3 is TGTGCCAGCAGCTTAACGGGGACAGCAGGCCAAGAGACCCAGTACTTC.

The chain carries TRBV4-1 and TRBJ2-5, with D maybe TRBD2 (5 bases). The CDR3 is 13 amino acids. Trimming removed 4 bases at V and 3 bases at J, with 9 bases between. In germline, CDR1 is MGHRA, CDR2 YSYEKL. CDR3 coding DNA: TGCGCCAGCAGCCGGGCAGCGGAAGAGACCCAGTACTTC. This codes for CASSRAAEETQYF.

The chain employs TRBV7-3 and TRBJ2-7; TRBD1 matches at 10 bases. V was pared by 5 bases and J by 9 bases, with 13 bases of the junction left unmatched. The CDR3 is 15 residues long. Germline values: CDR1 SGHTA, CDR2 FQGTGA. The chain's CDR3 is CASSRSGTGELGQYF. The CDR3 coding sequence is TGTGCCAGCAGCCGATCCGGGACAGGGGAGTTAGGGCAGTACTTC.

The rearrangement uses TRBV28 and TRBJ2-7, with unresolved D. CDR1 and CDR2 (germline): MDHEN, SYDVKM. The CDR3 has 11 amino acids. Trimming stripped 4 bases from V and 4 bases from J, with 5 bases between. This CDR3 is CASSSVYEQYF. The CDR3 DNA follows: TGTGCCAGCAGTTCCGTGTACGAGCAGTACTTC. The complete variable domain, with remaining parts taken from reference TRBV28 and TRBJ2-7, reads DVKVTQSSRYLVKRTGEKVFLECVQDMDHENMFWYRQDPGLGLRLIYFSYDVKMKEKGDIPEGYSVSREKKERFSLILESASTNQTSMYLCASSSVYEQYFGPGTRLTVT.

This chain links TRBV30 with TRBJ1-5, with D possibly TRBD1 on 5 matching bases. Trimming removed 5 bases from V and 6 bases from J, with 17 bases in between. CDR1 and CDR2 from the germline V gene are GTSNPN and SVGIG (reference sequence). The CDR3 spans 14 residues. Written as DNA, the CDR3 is TGTGCCTGGGGGGGGATAGATCTCAGTCAGCCCCAGCATTTT. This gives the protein CAWGGIDLSQPQHF.

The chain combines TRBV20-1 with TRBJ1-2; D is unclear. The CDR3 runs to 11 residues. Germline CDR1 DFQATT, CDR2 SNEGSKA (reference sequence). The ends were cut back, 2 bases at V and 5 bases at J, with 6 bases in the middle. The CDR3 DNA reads TGCAGTGCTAGAAACTCTTATGGCTACACCTTC. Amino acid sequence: CSARNSYGYTF.

This CDR3 reads CASSPGTGYGPQHF. The DNA of the CDR3 is TGTGCCAGCAGCCCGGGGACAGGGTATGGGCCCCAGCATTTT. The chain is built from TRBV7-2 and TRBJ1-5, with 9 bases matching TRBD1. V gave up 5 bases and J gave up 9 bases; unmatched junction bases: 8. Germline V lookup: CDR1 SGHTA, CDR2 FQGNSA. The CDR3 spans 14 residues.

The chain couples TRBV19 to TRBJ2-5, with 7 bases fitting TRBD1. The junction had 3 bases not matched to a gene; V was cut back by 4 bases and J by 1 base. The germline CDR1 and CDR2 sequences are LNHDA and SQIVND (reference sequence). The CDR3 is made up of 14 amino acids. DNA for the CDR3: TGTGCCAGTAGTACGAGACAGGGCCAAGAGACCCAGTACTTC. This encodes CASSTRQGQETQYF.

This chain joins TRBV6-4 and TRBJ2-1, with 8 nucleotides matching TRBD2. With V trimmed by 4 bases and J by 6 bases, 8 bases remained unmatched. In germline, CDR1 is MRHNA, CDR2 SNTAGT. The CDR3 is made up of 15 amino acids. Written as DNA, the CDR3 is TGTGCCAGCAGTGTTCAGCGGGAGACGATCAATGAGCAGTTCTTC. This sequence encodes CASSVQRETINEQFF.